The 24 T cell receptor beta chains below were found in one sample sequenced in a study of CD8+ T cells in alopecia areata. The treatment is: oral pan-JAK inhibitor, 5-10 mg twice daily. RNA, once extracted, was reverse transcribed into cDNA for use as the sequencing template. Sequenced by immunoSEQ multiplex PCR; TCRdb stores in-frame clones only, minus some. This table has some 190,000 clones, around 60% appearing once. Source: CD4+ T cells sorted from blood, taken at week 4, from a patient treated with tofacitinib. These receptors came from a human donor with alopecia areata.

The chain couples TRBV6-5 to TRBJ1-2; D is perhaps TRBD1 (5 bases). CDR3 length: 13 residues. Germline V gives CDR1 MNHEY, CDR2 SVGAGI. V shed 5 bases and J shed 10 bases, with 17 bases lying between them. CDR3 amino acids: CASSAAGTALYTF. Here the CDR3 DNA reads TGTGCCAGCAGTGCCGCCGGGACGGCCCTCTACACCTTC.

This clone was found a few times. The J gene is TRBJ1-2, the V gene TRBV30; no reliable D call. Trimming pared 8 bases from V and 4 bases from J, leaving 29 bases between. The germline gives CDR1 GTSNPN, CDR2 SVGIG (reference sequence). The CDR3 extends over 17 amino acids. CDR3 bases: TGTGCCATTATCCCCGGGCAGTATAGACAAACCTCCTATGGCTACACCTTC. This translates into CAIIPGQYRQTSYGYTF.

The genes are TRBV7-2 and TRBJ2-4; perhaps D is TRBD1 or TRBD2 (5 bases each). Germline lookup yields CDR1 SGHTA and CDR2 FQGNSA. The V end lost 0 bases, the J end lost 7 bases, and 16 bases lay between the germline ends. This CDR3 is 16 amino acids long. DNA for the CDR3: TGTGCCAGCAGCTTAGCGGCCGGGGCCAGCAGTAACATTCAGTACTTC. Amino acids: CASSLAAGASSNIQYF.

This clone has more than one count but fewer than ten. The chain joins TRBV5-1 to TRBJ2-1, with 9 bases lining up with TRBD2. Germline CDR1 reads SGHRS; CDR2 reads YFSETQ. J was trimmed by 8 bases and V by 0 bases; bases with no gene match: 9. The CDR3 sequence is 16 residues long. In DNA form, the CDR3 reads TGCGCCAGCAGCTTGGCCTTAGCGGGAGTGTCCTATGAGCAGTTCTTC. The encoded protein is CASSLALAGVSYEQFF.

This clone came up a few times. The gene calls are TRBV29-1 and TRBJ2-5, with 7 nucleotides matching TRBD2. The CDR3 has 14 residues. Trimming at V came to 2 bases and at J to 1 base, leaving 4 bases not matched to a gene. Germline CDR1 reads SQVTM; CDR2 reads ANQGSEA. The CDR3 nucleotides are TGCAGCGTTGAATTGCTAGCGGTCCAAGAGACCCAGTACTTC. Its translation: CSVELLAVQETQYF.

This clone is medium-sized (0.01 to 0.1%) within its sample. The rearrangement links TRBV5-4 to TRBJ2-3; D not certain. V lost 4 bases and J 5 bases, leaving 8 bases between the germline ends. Looked up from germline, CDR1 is SGHNT and CDR2 is YYREEE (reference sequence). There are 12 residues in the CDR3. CDR3 amino acids: CASSNDRDTQYF. In DNA, the CDR3 is TGTGCCAGCAGCAACGACCGAGATACGCAGTATTTT. The variable domain in full, with the rest retrieved from reference TRBV5-4 and TRBJ2-3, is ETGVTQSPTHLIKTRGQQVTLRCSSQSGHNTVSWYQQALGQGPQFIFQYYREEENGRGNFPPRFSGLQFPNYSSELNVNALELDDSALYLCASSNDRDTQYFGPGTRLTVL.

The chain uses TRBV5-6 and TRBJ2-1; TRBD1 aligns across 9 bases. V lost 4 bases to trimming and J lost 3 bases; unmatched junction nucleotides: 5. This CDR3 is 15 amino acids long. Per germline, CDR1 SGHDT and CDR2 YYEEEE. The CDR3 DNA reads as TGTGCCAGCAGCCAAACAGGGGGCAGCTACAATGAGCAGTTCTTC. Translated: CASSQTGGSYNEQFF.

The chain recombines TRBV13 with TRBJ2-7; D might be TRBD1 (5 bases). Germline loops: CDR1 PRHDT, CDR2 FYEKMQ (reference sequence). This CDR3 region has 15 residues. The ends were cut back, 0 bases at V and 5 bases at J, with 14 bases in the middle. CDR3 sequence reads: CASSLGSRVVHEQYF. CDR3 DNA sequence: TGTGCCAGCAGCTTAGGGTCCAGGGTAGTTCACGAGCAGTACTTC.

The J gene is TRBJ2-7, the V gene TRBV5-6; D might be TRBD1 (6 bases). V shed 0 bases and J shed 6 bases, with 16 bases lying between them. The CDR3 consists of 15 residues. The germline V gene encodes CDR1 SGHDT and CDR2 YYEEEE. CDR3 amino acids: CASSLDLQGPSEQYF. Written as DNA, the CDR3 is TGTGCCAGCAGCTTGGATCTACAGGGCCCCTCCGAGCAGTACTTC.

This clone appeared a few times. The V call is TRBV28, the J call TRBJ1-4; 12 nucleotides line up with TRBD1. Germline CDR1 reads MDHEN; CDR2 reads SYDVKM. The CDR3 sequence is 15 residues long. V dropped 6 bases and J dropped 7; count of bases not matched to a gene: 6. This chain's CDR3 is CASSQPGQGAEKLFF. CDR3 DNA: TGTGCCAGCAGCCAACCGGGACAGGGGGCTGAAAAACTGTTTTTT.

V and J are TRBV6-6 and TRBJ2-7; the D is unclear. V was trimmed by 4 bases and J by 2 bases, leaving 12 bases between them. Per germline, CDR1 MNHNY and CDR2 SVGAGI (reference sequence). The CDR3 totals 14 residues. This chain's CDR3 is CASSSPLLAYEQYF. The CDR3 DNA is TGTGCCAGCAGTTCCCCTCTCTTAGCCTACGAGCAGTACTTC.

The chain recombines TRBV5-1 with TRBJ1-2, with 8 positions matching TRBD1. Trimming cost V 4 bases and J 0 bases; bases outside gene matches: 8. Germline CDR1 SGHRS, CDR2 YFSETQ. This CDR3 is 16 amino acids long. CDR3 in DNA: TGCGCCAGCAGCACGGACAGGGCCCGAGCTAACTATGGCTACACCTTC. Its protein product is CASSTDRARANYGYTF.

Note on this clone: It is likely a read error, because the conserved phenylalanine at the end of the CDR3 is missing. No DNA is shown, since the ends of the CDR3 on it are uncertain; the CDR3 is the one TCRdb lists. CDR3 region: CASSLLGRGGA. The rearrangement uses TRBV5-4 and TRBJ1-1; the table's D call of TRBD1 was not tested on the DNA. Looked up from germline, CDR1 is SGHNT and CDR2 is YYREEE (reference sequence). The CDR3 is 11 amino acids long, termini counted.

V is TRBV7-2 and J is TRBJ2-7; D gene uncertain. CDR3 size: 16 residues. The V and J ends lost 1 base and 3 bases respectively, with 16 bases between them. Germline CDR1 is SGHTA and CDR2 is FQGNSA. CDR3 residues: CASSLVEEVARYEQYF. CDR3 sequence (DNA): TGTGCCAGCAGCTTAGTCGAAGAGGTCGCTCGCTACGAGCAGTACTTC.

The sample holds a few counts of this clone. The chain recombines TRBV5-1 with TRBJ1-4, with 7 bases that match TRBD1. V lost 2 bases to trimming and J lost 8 bases; unmatched junction nucleotides: 6. Germline assignment: CDR1 SGHRS and CDR2 YFSETQ. CDR3 length: 14 amino acids. CDR3 bases: TGCGCCAGCAGCTTCGGGACAGCGGACGAAAAACTGTTTTTT. As protein: CASSFGTADEKLFF.

The chain joins TRBV30 to TRBJ1-2; D not resolved. The length of the CDR3 is 14 residues. V gave up 2 bases and J gave up 6 bases, with 16 bases separating them. Germline CDR1 and CDR2: GTSNPN and SVGIG (reference sequence). The CDR3 protein is CAWSTRARDHGYTF. CDR3 in DNA: TGTGCCTGGAGTACCCGGGCCCGAGACCATGGCTACACCTTC.

J is TRBJ2-3 and V is TRBV29-1; TRBD1 agrees at 7 bases. This CDR3 is built from 13 residues. CDR1 and CDR2 from the germline V gene are SQVTM and ANQGSEA. V gave up 4 bases and J gave up 5 bases; unmatched junction bases: 6. The CDR3 nucleotides read TGCAGCGTTGGTGTAGGGGGCAAAGATACGCAGTATTTT. Its protein product is CSVGVGGKDTQYF.

The chain joins TRBV6-5 to TRBJ2-1; D assignment may be TRBD1 or TRBD2 (5 bases each). CDR3 size: 14 residues. V lost 5 bases, J lost 4 bases, and 12 bases lay in between. Germline V gene sequence: CDR1 MNHEY, CDR2 SVGAGI. Here the CDR3 DNA reads TGTGCCAGCAGTGAACGGGGCTCATACAATGAGCAGTTCTTC. Its protein product is CASSERGSYNEQFF.

This sequence joins TRBV29-1 and TRBJ1-1; TRBD1 matches at 12 bases. The CDR3 runs 16 residues. The V segment lost 7 bases and the J segment 0 bases; nucleotides outside the gene matches: 9. Germline V CDR1 and CDR2: SQVTM, ANQGSEA. The CDR3 region is CSAPLGTGGVNTEAFF. The DNA of the CDR3 is TGCAGCGCTCCACTCGGGACAGGGGGCGTGAACACTGAAGCTTTCTTT.

This clone has only a few counts. This chain uses TRBV2 with TRBJ2-1; D is perhaps TRBD1 (5 bases). The CDR3 spans 11 residues. V was trimmed by 6 bases and J by 5 bases, leaving 5 bases between them. Germline V lookup: CDR1 SNHLY, CDR2 FYNNEI. CDR3 in amino acids: CASSRDNEQFF. The CDR3 region has the DNA TGTGCCAGCAGCAGGGACAATGAGCAGTTCTTC.

The chain is built from TRBV6-6 and TRBJ1-2; the D gene is possibly TRBD1 (5 bases). The V gene's germline CDR1 is MNHNY and CDR2 SVGAGI (reference sequence). The CDR3 loop spans 15 amino acids. The V end was cut by 8 bases, the J end by 0 bases, with 16 bases between. CDR3 sequence: CASVPGRGANYGYTF. For the CDR3, the DNA is TGTGCCAGCGTTCCAGGCCGGGGGGCTAACTATGGCTACACCTTC.

The chain carries TRBV30 and TRBJ1-2; D is possibly TRBD1 (5 bases). In germline, CDR1 is GTSNPN, CDR2 SVGIG (reference sequence). CDR3 length: 12 residues. Deletions cut 0 bases from V and 8 bases from J, with 10 bases between. In DNA, the CDR3 is TGTGCCTGGAGTGTGGATGGGGACGGCTACACCTTC. Encoded protein: CAWSVDGDGYTF.

DNA for the CDR3: TGTGCCACCAGCACGTCCGGGACTTCCTACGAGCAGTACTTC. Amino acid sequence: CATSTSGTSYEQYF. The chain recombines TRBV15 with TRBJ2-7, with TRBD2 as a possible D gene (6 bases). Per the germline V gene, CDR1 is LNHNV and CDR2 is YYDKDF (reference sequence). Deletions cut 4 bases from V and 1 base from J, with 11 bases between. The CDR3 contains 14 residues.

The V gene is TRBV7-2, the J gene TRBJ2-1; 9 bases agree with TRBD2. The V gene end was trimmed by 4 bases and the J gene end by 9 bases; junction bases not matched to a gene: 7. Germline V gene sequence: CDR1 SGHTA, CDR2 FQGNSA. This CDR3 has 14 residues. The CDR3 spells CASSWGREGTEQFF. CDR3 nucleotides: TGTGCCAGCAGCTGGGGGCGGGAGGGGACTGAGCAGTTCTTC.